This entry lists 14 T cell receptor beta chains sequenced from one sample in a study of T cells after yellow fever vaccination. TCRdb fed the 5' RACE reads into MiXCR, producing one record per CDR3 protein. The data hold 45,000 to 65,000 distinct CDR3 sequences, with 5% to 8.5% observed a single time. Sequencing was performed on CD8+ T cells not binding an NS4B(214-222) dextramer, sorted from PBMCs, taken roughly seven weeks after the first yellow fever vaccination. The source of these receptors is a man aged 18 to 30 who received the YFV17D yellow fever vaccine.

This clonotype has just a few counts. This chain links TRBV19 with TRBJ1-1; D possibly corresponds to TRBD1 (6 bases). The ends were cut back, 5 bases at V and 4 bases at J, with 14 bases in the middle. The germline CDR1 and CDR2 sequences are LNHDA and SQIVND (reference sequence). The CDR3 covers 14 residues. The CDR3, as DNA: TGTGCCAGTAGTGCCACAGGGTCGAGCACTGAAGCTTTCTTT. This translates into CASSATGSSTEAFF.

The J gene is TRBJ2-1, the V gene TRBV5-3; TRBD2 aligns across 15 bases. TRBV5-3 has ORF status, its function being uncertain. J lost 9 bases, V lost 2 bases, and 9 bases had no gene match. The CDR3 has 17 residues. CDR3 nucleotide sequence: TGTGCCAGAAGCTTAGGACTAGCGGGGGGGCTTATCGGTGAGCAGTTCTTC. Protein: CARSLGLAGGLIGEQFF.

This clonotype was recorded a few times. V is TRBV25-1 and J is TRBJ1-6; D is ambiguous. V was pared by 0 bases and J by 1 base, with 4 bases between. CDR1 and CDR2 from the germline V gene are MGHDK and SYGVNS. The CDR3 has 15 amino acids. In DNA, the CDR3 is TGTGCCAGCAGTGAATATGCGTCCTATAATTCACCCCTCCACTTT. Translated: CASSEYASYNSPLHF.

Ten or more counts support this clonotype. The rearrangement uses TRBV10-3 and TRBJ1-1, with 11 bases lining up with TRBD1. V shed 6 bases and J 6 bases; nucleotides not matched to a gene: 6. This CDR3 has 14 residues. Germline V gene data show CDR1 as ENHRY and CDR2 as SYGVKD. The CDR3 DNA follows: TGTGCCATCAGCCTAGGGGACAGGGGGTCTGAAGCTTTCTTT. Residues: CAISLGDRGSEAFF.

This clonotype was counted a few times. The gene calls are TRBV6-1 and TRBJ2-2, with 7 bases that match TRBD2. The germline gives CDR1 MNHNS, CDR2 SASEGT. The length of the CDR3 is 15 residues. Losses at the gene ends were 7 bases for V and 4 bases for J; bases not matched to a gene: 9. The CDR3 region is CASTSGERGTGELFF. The CDR3 DNA is TGTGCCAGCACCTCGGGGGAGCGGGGCACCGGGGAGCTGTTTTTT.

In its sample, this clonotype was seen many times. The rearrangement joins TRBV7-9 to TRBJ2-2; D remains ambiguous. CDR3 length equals 10 residues. Trimming removed 8 bases at V and 8 bases at J, with 6 bases between. Germline lookup yields CDR1 SEHNR and CDR2 FQNEAQ (reference sequence). CDR3 nucleotide sequence: TGTGCCAGCGGGATAGGGGAGCTGTTTTTT. Its protein product is CASGIGELFF.

This clonotype was found a few times. The chain has TRBV5-1 and TRBJ2-1, with TRBD1 as a possible D gene (5 bases). V shed 2 bases and J shed 10 bases, with 13 bases lying between them. This CDR3 is built from 13 residues. Germline-derived CDR1 and CDR2 are SGHRS and YFSETQ. CDR3 sequence (DNA): TGCGCCAGCAGCTTATGGGTCTCAGGGGAGCAGTTCTTC. Its protein is CASSLWVSGEQFF.

A few counts support this clonotype. V usage is TRBV5-1 and J usage is TRBJ1-1, with TRBD1 as a possible D gene (5 bases). V lost 3 bases, J lost 3 bases, and 15 bases lay in between. The germline CDR1 and CDR2 sequences are SGHRS and YFSETQ. The length of the CDR3 is 15 residues. For the CDR3, the DNA is TGCGCCAGCAGCTCGGGACCCCCACGGGACACTGAAGCTTTCTTT. Translation gives CASSSGPPRDTEAFF.

This clonotype was detected a few times. The chain links TRBV7-9 to TRBJ1-4; possible D gene TRBD1, 6 bases. Germline CDR1 and CDR2: SEHNR and FQNEAQ (reference sequence). V dropped 5 bases and J dropped 0 bases, with 10 bases sitting between them. The CDR3 has 15 amino acids. Here the CDR3 reads CASSPGQTTNEKLFF. The DNA of the CDR3 is TGTGCCAGCAGCCCCGGACAGACAACTAATGAAAAACTGTTTTTT.

V usage is TRBV4-3 and J usage is TRBJ1-6; D is perhaps TRBD1 (6 bases). Germline lookup yields CDR1 LGHNA and CDR2 YSLEER. V was clipped by 1 base and J by 10 bases, with 11 bases between them. The CDR3 runs to 14 residues. The CDR3 DNA reads as TGCGCCAGCAGCCAAGGAGGGGACACGTCACCCCTCCACTTT. Protein product: CASSQGGDTSPLHF.

The sample holds a few counts of this clonotype. This chain uses TRBV9 with TRBJ1-2, with D perhaps matching TRBD1 (5 bases). V shed 4 bases and J shed 6 bases, with 10 bases lying between them. The germline gives CDR1 SGDLS, CDR2 YYNGEE. This CDR3 spans 12 amino acids. CDR3 sequence reads: CASSRTGDGYTF. The CDR3 DNA reads as TGTGCCAGCAGCCGAACAGGTGATGGCTACACCTTC.

This clonotype was detected many times. The V gene is TRBV29-1, the J gene TRBJ2-1; D not resolved. Germline V lookup: CDR1 SQVTM, CDR2 ANQGSEA. The CDR3 spans 13 residues. V was cut by 0 bases and J by 10 bases, with 13 bases left in between. Here the CDR3 DNA reads TGCAGCGTTGAAGATGGGTCAACCGCCGAGCAGTTCTTC. Translation gives CSVEDGSTAEQFF.

Comment on this clonotype: A read error may account for a junction end that differs from germline. This chain connects TRBV6-4 to TRBJ2-4, with 11 positions matching TRBD2. CDR3 size: 16 residues. Germline CDR1 reads MRHNA; CDR2 reads SNTAGT. The CDR3 bases are TGTACCAGCAGTAAAGGGACTAGCGGTTTGGGAAACATTCAGTACTTC. Translated: CTSSKGTSGLGNIQYF.

This clonotype was picked up a small number of times. The chain links TRBV4-1 to TRBJ1-4; D possibly corresponds to TRBD1 (6 bases). The V gene's germline CDR1 is MGHRA and CDR2 YSYEKL. This CDR3 is built from 15 residues. V lost 4 bases, J lost 4 bases, and 13 bases lay in between. DNA for the CDR3: TGCGCCAGCAGCCTTGAGACAGGTCTTAATGAAAAACTGTTTTTT. Its translation is CASSLETGLNEKLFF.